These 32 T cell receptor beta chains originate from one sample sequenced in a study of blood T cell repertoires in COVID-19. Measured with immunoSEQ multiplex PCR; TCRdb has only the in-frame clones, and not every one. The table has about 200,000 clones, around 84% seen once. Sequences were obtained from peripheral blood. The origin of the receptors is a man aged 50 or older with acute or convalescent COVID-19.

Only a few counts were recorded for this clone. The rearrangement joins TRBV11-2 to TRBJ1-2, with D possibly being TRBD1 (5 bases). Trimming shortened V by 0 bases and J by 0 bases, and 8 bases separated the two germline ends. The CDR3 extends over 15 amino acids. CDR1 and CDR2 (germline): SGHAT, FQNNGV. The CDR3 coding sequence is TGTGCCAGCAGCTTAGAAGGGGCTGCTAACTATGGCTACACCTTC. Amino acid sequence: CASSLEGAANYGYTF.

The V and J genes are TRBV5-5 and TRBJ1-2; 8 bases line up with TRBD1. Germline V CDR1 and CDR2: SGHKS, YYEKEE (reference sequence). The CDR3 spans 16 residues. With V trimmed by 3 bases and J by 2 bases, 9 bases remained unmatched. The CDR3 reads CASSSAGTGSNYGYTF. DNA of the CDR3: TGTGCCAGCAGCTCCGCCGGGACAGGCTCCAACTATGGCTACACCTTC.

This rearrangement joins TRBV7-3 to TRBJ1-1, with D maybe TRBD1 (5 bases). V lost 5 bases to trimming and J lost 0 bases, with 13 bases between them. The CDR3 length is 15 residues. The germline gives CDR1 SGHTA, CDR2 FQGTGA. Here the CDR3 DNA reads TGTGCCAGCAGCCTCAGAAAAGGGGTGAACACTGAAGCTTTCTTT. Translated, it gives CASSLRKGVNTEAFF.

The rearrangement joins TRBV11-3 to TRBJ2-1, with TRBD2 matching over 12 bases. The CDR3 is made up of 16 amino acids. The junction had 0 bases not matched to a gene; V was cut back by 1 base and J by 2 bases. CDR1 SGHNT and CDR2 YENEEA come from the germline V gene. This CDR3 reads CASSLGTSGAYNEQFF. The CDR3 DNA reads as TGTGCCAGCAGCTTAGGGACTAGCGGGGCCTACAATGAGCAGTTCTTC.

This chain links TRBV5-1 with TRBJ1-2; D is ambiguous. The CDR3 covers 13 residues. V lost 4 bases and J lost 0, with 7 bases in between. Germline V lookup: CDR1 SGHRS, CDR2 YFSETQ. The CDR3 DNA follows: TGCGCCAGCAGCGAAACTTCTAACTATGGCTACACCTTC. It specifies CASSETSNYGYTF.

The V call is TRBV6-4, the J call TRBJ2-7; no definite D call. Deletions cut 2 bases from V and 0 bases from J, with 11 bases between. The germline CDR1 and CDR2 sequences are MRHNA and SNTAGT. The CDR3 covers 15 residues. Here the CDR3 DNA reads TGTGCCAGCAGTGACATGGCTCAAAGCTCCTACGAGCAGTACTTC. Amino acid sequence: CASSDMAQSSYEQYF.

This clone came up once. V and J are TRBV20-1 and TRBJ1-2; 9 bases align to TRBD1. Losses at the gene ends were 3 bases for V and 5 bases for J; bases not matched to a gene: 13. The CDR3 sequence is 16 residues long. Germline V gene data show CDR1 as DFQATT and CDR2 as SNEGSKA (reference sequence). The CDR3 loop is CSASPPSGTGFYGYTF. The CDR3 coding sequence is TGCAGTGCTAGTCCCCCCTCCGGGACAGGGTTTTATGGCTACACCTTC.

The V call is TRBV6-1, the J call TRBJ1-5; unclear D gene. Per germline, CDR1 MNHNS and CDR2 SASEGT. Trimming cost V 1 base and J 5 bases, with 12 bases left between them. The CDR3 is 15 amino acids. CDR3 sequence reads: CASSEGAGGDQPQHF. As DNA, the CDR3 is TGTGCCAGCAGTGAAGGGGCAGGAGGAGATCAGCCCCAGCATTTT.

The chain joins TRBV5-1 to TRBJ1-2, with a tentative D call TRBD1 (5 bases). Deletions cut 1 base from V and 8 bases from J, with 21 bases between. There are 16 residues in the CDR3. Germline values: CDR1 SGHRS, CDR2 YFSETQ. The CDR3 here is CASSLNPPGNVGGYTF. In DNA form, the CDR3 reads TGCGCCAGCAGCTTGAATCCTCCAGGGAACGTGGGGGGCTACACCTTC.

The V and J genes are TRBV30 and TRBJ1-1, with unresolved D. The germline gives CDR1 GTSNPN, CDR2 SVGIG (reference sequence). The CDR3 is 12 residues long. Trimming took off 3 bases at V and 2 bases at J, with 7 bases between the two ends. CDR3 sequence: CAWSQTNTEAFF. The DNA of the CDR3 is TGTGCCTGGAGCCAGACTAACACTGAAGCTTTCTTT.

The chain carries TRBV2 and TRBJ2-7, with D tentatively TRBD2 (6 bases). V shed 4 bases and J shed 6 bases, with 13 bases lying between them. This CDR3 is 13 amino acids long. Looked up from germline, CDR1 is SNHLY and CDR2 is FYNNEI. CDR3 protein: CASSGGRFAEQYF. DNA of the CDR3: TGTGCCAGCAGTGGAGGGAGGTTCGCCGAGCAGTACTTC.

V usage is TRBV4-1 and J usage is TRBJ1-3; 7 nucleotides line up with TRBD1. This CDR3 spans 17 amino acids. V was pared by 4 bases and J by 0 bases, with 9 bases of the junction left unmatched. Germline V lookup: CDR1 MGHRA, CDR2 YSYEKL. The CDR3 protein is CASSRGGTAYSGNTIYF. Written as DNA, the CDR3 is TGCGCCAGCAGCCGGGGCGGGACAGCCTACTCTGGAAACACCATATATTTT.

The CDR3 spells CASTRGQEREQYF. CDR3 bases: TGTGCCAGCACAAGAGGACAGGAGCGCGAGCAGTACTTC. The J gene is TRBJ2-7, the V gene TRBV14, with 7 bases aligning to TRBD1. Germline V lookup: CDR1 SGHDN, CDR2 FVKESK. The CDR3 loop spans 13 amino acids. J lost 6 bases, V lost 7 bases, and 9 bases had no gene match.

A single count supports this clone. The V call is TRBV5-1, the J call TRBJ1-5; D not certain. This CDR3 has 13 residues. Germline V gene lookup returns CDR1 SGHRS and CDR2 YFSETQ. Trimming left V 8 bases short and J 5 bases short, with 14 bases between. The CDR3 sequence: CASSVVSDQPQHF. CDR3 in DNA: TGCGCCAGTTCAGTCGTCAGCGATCAGCCCCAGCATTTT.

This clone was observed a few times. The J gene is TRBJ1-3, the V gene TRBV10-1; no clear D. Trimming took 7 bases from V and 7 from J, leaving 14 bases between them. From germline, CDR1 is WNHNN and CDR2 SYGVQD (reference sequence). CDR3 length equals 13 residues. The CDR3 loop reads CASKENSRNTIYF. CDR3 DNA sequence: TGCGCCAGCAAGGAAAACAGCCGGAACACCATATATTTT.

This chain connects TRBV5-1 to TRBJ2-5, with TRBD2 matching 9 bases. The CDR3 contains 16 residues. Germline loops: CDR1 SGHRS, CDR2 YFSETQ. J lost 5 bases, V lost 4 bases, and 12 bases had no gene match. This CDR3 is CASSPGSGGFMETQYF. The CDR3 DNA follows: TGCGCCAGCAGCCCGGGCAGCGGGGGGTTTATGGAGACCCAGTACTTC.

The chain employs TRBV9 and TRBJ2-1; perhaps TRBD1 as D (6 bases). The germline V gene has CDR1 SGDLS and CDR2 YYNGEE. The CDR3 totals 15 residues. Trimming removed 5 bases from V and 6 bases from J, with 18 bases in between. The CDR3 DNA reads TGTGCCAGCAGTAGCACAGGGCTACCCTTCAATGAGCAGTTCTTC. Residues: CASSSTGLPFNEQFF.

The chain employs TRBV18 and TRBJ1-2; 7 positions match TRBD1. The V gene end was trimmed by 1 base and the J gene end by 2 bases; junction bases not matched to a gene: 1. The CDR3 consists of 14 residues. CDR1 is KGHSH and CDR2 is LQKENI in the germline V gene. The CDR3 DNA is TGTGCCAGCTCACCACAGGACAGGAACTATGGCTACACCTTC. Translated, it gives CASSPQDRNYGYTF. Supplemented by reference TRBV18 and TRBJ1-2, the full variable domain reads NAGVMQNPRHLVRRRGQEARLRCSPMKGHSHVYWYRQLPEEGLKFMVYLQKENIIDESGMPKERFSAEFPKEGPSILRIQQVVRGDSAAYFCASSPQDRNYGYTFGSGTRLTVV.

V and J are TRBV11-2 and TRBJ1-1, with TRBD1 as a possible D gene (5 bases). Germline CDR1 is SGHAT and CDR2 is FQNNGV. The CDR3 is made up of 13 amino acids. Trimming pared 8 bases from V and 2 bases from J, leaving 12 bases between. CDR3 loop: CASGPQGNTEAFF. The CDR3 DNA follows: TGTGCCAGCGGGCCGCAGGGAAACACTGAAGCTTTCTTT.

The chain links TRBV7-8 to TRBJ1-2; D not certain. Trimming took off 1 base at V and 4 bases at J, with 19 bases between the two ends. Germline V lookup: CDR1 SGHVS, CDR2 FQNEAQ. The CDR3 runs 17 residues. CDR3 sequence (DNA): TGTGCCAGCAGCTTAGTTATCAGGTTACCTTTTAGCTATGGCTACACCTTC. Its translation is CASSLVIRLPFSYGYTF.

The V call is TRBV2, the J call TRBJ1-1, with a weak D call TRBD1 (6 bases). V dropped 6 bases and J dropped 4 bases, with 12 bases sitting between them. CDR1 SNHLY and CDR2 FYNNEI come from the germline V gene. This CDR3 is 13 amino acids long. CDR3 amino acids: CASRIQGSTEAFF. CDR3 nucleotides: TGTGCCAGCAGGATACAGGGTAGCACTGAAGCTTTCTTT.

The rearrangement links TRBV20-1 to TRBJ1-5; 7 bases align to TRBD1. Trimming cost V 3 bases and J 3 bases; bases outside gene matches: 11. The CDR3 consists of 16 residues. CDR1 DFQATT and CDR2 SNEGSKA come from the germline V gene (reference sequence). The CDR3 sequence is CSASPTGRGNNQPQHF. DNA for the CDR3: TGCAGTGCTAGTCCTACCGGCAGGGGGAACAATCAGCCCCAGCATTTT.

This clone has more than one count but fewer than ten. The genes are TRBV4-1 and TRBJ1-2, with 8 bases matching TRBD1. The CDR3 runs 15 residues. After removal of 5 bases from V and 4 bases from J, the junction contained 9 bases not matched to a gene. Per the germline V gene, CDR1 is MGHRA and CDR2 is YSYEKL. As DNA, the CDR3 is TGCGCCAGCAGCTCCGGACAGGGCGATGGCTATGGCTACACCTTC. It encodes CASSSGQGDGYGYTF.

J is TRBJ2-2 and V is TRBV6-5, with D tentatively TRBD1 (5 bases). The V end was cut by 5 bases, the J end by 6 bases, with 16 bases between. The germline V gene encodes CDR1 MNHEY and CDR2 SVGAGI. The CDR3 sequence is 15 residues long. The CDR3: CASSLEPGRSGELFF. As DNA, the CDR3 is TGTGCCAGCAGTCTTGAACCAGGGCGATCCGGGGAGCTGTTTTTT.

CDR3 region: CASSYAGTGSQETQYF. CDR3 DNA: TGTGCCAGCAGTTACGCTGGGACAGGGTCCCAAGAGACCCAGTACTTC. V and J are TRBV6-2 or TRBV6-3 and TRBJ2-5; the match to TRBD1 covers 9 bases. Germline CDR1 and CDR2: MNHEY and SVGEGT. V lost 2 bases, J lost 1 base, and 5 bases stayed unmatched. The CDR3 is made up of 16 amino acids.

The chain recombines TRBV2 with TRBJ1-2; D is ambiguous. The CDR3 is made up of 14 amino acids. Deletions cut 1 base from V and 4 bases from J, with 10 bases between. CDR1 and CDR2 (germline): SNHLY, FYNNEI. CDR3 nucleotides: TGTGCCAGCAGTGAAGGCGGTTCTGGCTATGGCTACACCTTC. Its translation is CASSEGGSGYGYTF.

This chain connects TRBV6-2 or TRBV6-3 to TRBJ2-3; 13 nucleotides agree with TRBD2. The CDR3 is made up of 18 amino acids. V trimming: 6 bases; J trimming: 5 bases; junction bases outside the gene matches: 14. Germline loops: CDR1 MNHEY, CDR2 SVGEGT. In DNA, the CDR3 is TGTGCCAGCAGCCCTCATTCCACTAGCGGGGGGGCCGTAGATACGCAGTATTTT. Its translation is CASSPHSTSGGAVDTQYF.

Only a few counts were recorded for this clone. The chain employs TRBV12-3 or TRBV12-4 and TRBJ2-1; 8 nucleotides line up with TRBD2. The CDR3 is 13 residues long. J gave up 9 bases and V 2 bases, and 3 bases lay outside the gene matches. The CDR3 loop is CASSLLRGAEQFF. As DNA, the CDR3 is TGTGCCAGCAGTTTATTGCGGGGGGCTGAGCAGTTCTTC.

This chain uses TRBV12-3 or TRBV12-4 with TRBJ1-1; D is undetermined. V shed 5 bases and J shed 7 bases, with 8 bases lying between them. The CDR3 has 11 amino acids. In DNA, the CDR3 is TGTGCCAGCAGTCCCACGAGTGAAGCTTTCTTT. Amino acids: CASSPTSEAFF.

The chain couples TRBV6-5 to TRBJ1-2; 8 bases are a match to TRBD1. The CDR3 runs 14 residues. Per the germline V gene, CDR1 is MNHEY and CDR2 is SVGAGI. Unmatched junction bases numbered 7, after V lost 5 bases and J lost 5 bases. The CDR3 loop reads CASSRQGADYGYTF. In DNA, the CDR3 is TGTGCCAGCAGTCGTCAGGGGGCGGATTATGGCTACACCTTC.

This sequence joins TRBV12-3 or TRBV12-4 and TRBJ1-1; 7 positions agree with TRBD1. V dropped 2 bases and J dropped 4; count of bases not matched to a gene: 1. CDR3 length: 13 residues. The CDR3 loop is CASSLSGGTEAFF. As DNA, the CDR3 is TGTGCCAGCAGTTTATCAGGGGGCACTGAAGCTTTCTTT.

The chain recombines TRBV11-1 with TRBJ1-2; D is perhaps TRBD1 (6 bases). Germline-derived CDR1 and CDR2 are SGHAT and FQDESV (reference sequence). The CDR3 spans 16 residues. Trimming left V 5 bases short and J 4 bases short, with 20 bases between. The CDR3 DNA sequence: TGTGCCAGCAGCCCCAGGGACACCCAAGGATTCTATGGCTACACCTTC. It yields the protein CASSPRDTQGFYGYTF.